The 30 T cell receptor beta chains given below trace back to one sample, sequenced in a study of tumor-infiltrating lymphocytes in oesophageal squamous cell carcinoma. TCRdb redid the calling of the PCR reads with MiXCR, one entry per CDR3 protein. The data hold under 8,000 distinct CDR3 sequences, with more than 12% observed a single time. Sequencing was carried out using esophageal tumor tissue. The source of these receptors is a male donor with esophageal squamous cell carcinoma.

This clonotype was counted once. The conserved phenylalanine or tryptophan normally closing the CDR3 is absent here, so this likely arose from a read error. The DNA is omitted, as the CDR3 cannot be located on it reliably, and the CDR3 follows TCRdb's listing. This chain joins TRBV7-2 and TRBJ2-6; TRBD2, as called in the table, went unchecked against the DNA. CDR1 and CDR2 from the germline V gene are SGHTA and FQGNSA. The CDR3 comprises 18 residues, both ends counted. CDR3: CASRPEGPSSYNEQFFGA.

In its sample, this clonotype ranks as hyperexpanded. V and J are TRBV7-8 and TRBJ2-5; TRBD2 matches at 13 bases. CDR3 size: 16 residues. Unmatched junction bases numbered 3, after V lost 4 bases and J lost 1 base. Per germline, CDR1 SGHVS and CDR2 FQNEAQ. This CDR3 is CASSSRTSGSQETQYF. CDR3 bases: TGTGCCAGCAGCTCCAGGACTAGCGGGAGCCAAGAGACCCAGTACTTC.

This clonotype showed up just a few times. This chain connects TRBV5-4 to TRBJ2-3, with TRBD2 as a possible D gene (7 bases). Between the trimmed V and J ends, which lost 2 bases and 2 bases, there was a span of 15 bases. Per the germline V gene, CDR1 is SGHNT and CDR2 is YYREEE (reference sequence). The CDR3 contains 16 residues. CDR3 sequence reads: CASSFEAGAYTDTQYF. As DNA, the CDR3 is TGTGCCAGCAGCTTCGAGGCGGGGGCTTACACAGATACGCAGTATTTT.

This clonotype was found many times. J is TRBJ2-5 and V is TRBV11-1; D unclear. The V end was cut by 4 bases, the J end by 0 bases, with 9 bases between. The germline V gene has CDR1 SGHAT and CDR2 FQDESV (reference sequence). The CDR3 extends over 14 amino acids. CDR3 nucleotides: TGTGCCAGCAGCTCAGACATGTACCAAGAGACCCAGTACTTC. This sequence encodes CASSSDMYQETQYF.

In its sample, this clonotype is medium-sized (0.01 to 0.1%). The chain carries TRBV10-1 and TRBJ2-6; the D gene is possibly TRBD1 (6 bases). Per the germline V gene, CDR1 is WNHNN and CDR2 is SYGVQD (reference sequence). This CDR3 comprises 16 residues. The V end was cut by 3 bases, the J end by 4 bases, with 13 bases between. For the CDR3, the DNA is TGCGCCAGCAGTGAAGGTGTGGGGGCCGGGGCCAACGTCCTGACTTTC. Its protein is CASSEGVGAGANVLTF.

Ten or more counts support this clonotype. The chain links TRBV28 to TRBJ2-3, with TRBD2 identical over 10 bases. The CDR3 totals 18 residues. The V gene end was trimmed by 1 base and the J gene end by 2 bases; junction bases not matched to a gene: 9. Germline-derived CDR1 and CDR2 are MDHEN and SYDVKM. CDR3 sequence: CASSLYGFSGGNTDTQYF. The CDR3 bases are TGTGCCAGCAGTTTATATGGGTTTAGCGGGGGGAACACAGATACGCAGTATTTT.

This clonotype has ten or more counts. One end of the junction does not line up with germline, which may come from a read error. The chain is built from TRBV10-1 and TRBJ1-6; 10 bases align to TRBD1. This CDR3 contains 19 residues. Germline V gene data show CDR1 as WNHNN and CDR2 as SYGVQD (reference sequence). The CDR3 protein is CASSESSLTGGPYNSPLHF. As DNA, the CDR3 is TGCGCCAGCAGTGAGTCGAGCCTGACAGGGGGCCCTTATAATTCACCCCTCCACTTC.

This clonotype showed up just a few times. The rearrangement joins TRBV2 to TRBJ1-2; maybe TRBD1 (5 bases). The germline CDR1 and CDR2 sequences are SNHLY and FYNNEI. Trimming pared 4 bases from V and 6 bases from J, leaving 15 bases between. This CDR3 is 14 amino acids long. Written as DNA, the CDR3 is TGTGCCAGCAGTGTAGGGACCAGGACTGATGGCTACACCTTC. It yields the protein CASSVGTRTDGYTF.

In the case of this clonotype: Since the CDR3 does not end with the conserved phenylalanine or tryptophan, this likely comes from a read error. No DNA is shown, since the ends of the CDR3 on it are uncertain; the CDR3 is the one TCRdb lists. The chain has TRBV7-2 and TRBJ2-5; no DNA check was done on the table's D call, TRBD2. Germline CDR1 SGHTA, CDR2 FQGNSA. The CDR3 is 17 amino acids in total, end residues counted. The CDR3 is CASSIRRGKGSPLHFGN.

In its sample, this clonotype was seen a few times. This chain uses TRBV5-1 with TRBJ2-3; D is uncertain. V was cut by 0 bases and J by 5 bases, with 7 bases left in between. The CDR3 loop spans 13 amino acids. Germline CDR1 SGHRS, CDR2 YFSETQ. CDR3 sequence: CASSLAPRDTQYF. DNA for the CDR3: TGCGCCAGCAGCTTGGCCCCGAGAGATACGCAGTATTTT.

The table lists this clonotype with a few counts. V is TRBV2 and J is TRBJ1-2; 8 bases agree with TRBD1. CDR1 and CDR2 (germline): SNHLY, FYNNEI. Germline trimming cut 6 bases from V and 4 bases from J; bases unmatched to any gene: 4. The CDR3 has 13 amino acids. In DNA, the CDR3 is TGTGCCAGCAGAAGAGGACAGGGCTATGGCTACACCTTC. Encoded protein: CASRRGQGYGYTF.

At least ten counts were recorded for this clonotype. The chain employs TRBV5-1 and TRBJ1-6, with TRBD1 identical over 7 bases. V shed 7 bases, J shed 10 bases, and the junction held 14 bases outside the gene matches. CDR3 length equals 15 residues. CDR1 and CDR2 from the germline V gene are SGHRS and YFSETQ. This CDR3 reads CASATSGQNRSPLHF. The CDR3 DNA sequence: TGCGCCAGCGCAACTTCGGGACAGAACCGGTCACCCCTCCACTTT.

This clonotype was observed many times. The rearrangement uses TRBV2 and TRBJ2-5, with D possibly TRBD1 on 6 matching bases. Germline V gene lookup returns CDR1 SNHLY and CDR2 FYNNEI. The ends were cut back, 3 bases at V and 5 bases at J, with 19 bases in the middle. CDR3 length: 16 amino acids. The CDR3, as DNA: TGTGCCAGCAGTGAGCAGGGGCTGCGCTGGAGTGAGACCCAGTACTTC. It translates to CASSEQGLRWSETQYF.

This clonotype has a count of ten or more. The chain combines TRBV6-1 with TRBJ1-5; maybe TRBD1 (5 bases). CDR1 and CDR2 from the germline V gene are MNHNS and SASEGT. The CDR3 contains 14 residues. Trimming removed 5 bases from V and 5 bases from J, with 13 bases in between. The CDR3, as DNA: TGTGCCAGCAGTTCGCCGGGACGGGATCAGCCCCAGCATTTT. This translates into CASSSPGRDQPQHF.

This clonotype was recorded many times. This chain connects TRBV5-6 to TRBJ2-1, with 8 positions matching TRBD1. V lost 3 bases, J lost 7 bases, and 3 bases stayed unmatched. Germline CDR1 reads SGHDT; CDR2 reads YYEEEE. The CDR3 consists of 13 residues. DNA for the CDR3: TGTGCCAGCAGCTGGACAGGGAATAATGAGCAGTTCTTC. Its translation is CASSWTGNNEQFF.

This clonotype was counted between two and nine times. V usage is TRBV5-4 and J usage is TRBJ2-2; D gene unclear. The ends were cut back, 1 base at V and 4 bases at J, with 5 bases in the middle. This CDR3 contains 13 residues. Germline CDR1 SGHNT, CDR2 YYREEE (reference sequence). The CDR3 region has the DNA TGTGCCAGCAGCTTGACGGGCACCGGGGAGCTGTTTTTT. It encodes CASSLTGTGELFF.

The sample holds many counts of this clonotype. The chain combines TRBV10-3 with TRBJ2-5; TRBD1 matches at 10 bases. The DNA end is more similar to TRBJ2-7, so the J call may be wrong. Germline V CDR1 and CDR2: ENHRY, SYGVKD. CDR3 length: 14 amino acids. The CDR3 nucleotides read TGTGCCACCCAGGGGGACAGGGGTCTCGGCGAGCAGTACTTC. Translated: CATQGDRGLGEQYF.

Ten or more counts support this clonotype. The V gene is TRBV5-1, the J gene TRBJ2-1; D is ambiguous. CDR1 and CDR2 (germline): SGHRS, YFSETQ. The CDR3 runs to 12 residues. V lost 4 bases and J 6 bases, leaving 8 bases between the germline ends. As DNA, the CDR3 is TGCGCCAGCAGCCAGACCAGCAATGAGCAGTTCTTC. Its translation is CASSQTSNEQFF. Supplemented by reference TRBV5-1 and TRBJ2-1, the full variable domain reads KAGVTQTPRYLIKTRGQQVTLSCSPISGHRSVSWYQQTPGQGLQFLFEYFSETQRNKGNFPGRFSGRQFSNSRSEMNVSTLELGDSALYLCASSQTSNEQFFGPGTRLTVL.

Details on this clonotype: No conserved phenylalanine or tryptophan is present at the end of the CDR3, so a read error is the likely explanation. The DNA is left out, because the CDR3 cannot be placed on it with certainty; the CDR3 is given as TCRdb lists it. The chain recombines TRBV7-3 with TRBJ2-3; the table's D call TRBD1 went unverified against the DNA. The CDR3 is 16 residues long, counting both termini. Germline CDR1 SGHTA, CDR2 FQGTGA. CDR3: CASSDPIQGARQYFGP.

This clonotype was observed at least ten times. The chain joins TRBV27 to TRBJ1-4; 7 bases line up with TRBD1. The V segment lost 2 bases and the J segment 4 bases; nucleotides outside the gene matches: 4. The CDR3 has 15 amino acids. From germline, CDR1 is MNHEY and CDR2 SMNVEV (reference sequence). The CDR3 coding sequence is TGTGCCAGCAGTTTAGTCCCAGGGGGTAATGAAAAACTGTTTTTT. Translation: CASSLVPGGNEKLFF.

V and J are TRBV5-1 and TRBJ2-5, with D perhaps matching TRBD1 (8 bases). The DNA end favors TRBJ2-1, so the J call may be wrong. Germline assignment: CDR1 SGHRS and CDR2 YFSETQ. This CDR3 spans 14 amino acids. The CDR3 is CASSLTGGGYEQFF. CDR3 DNA: TGCGCCAGCAGCTTGACAGGGGGGGGCTACGAGCAGTTCTTC.

Many counts were recorded for this clonotype. The chain recombines TRBV7-3 with TRBJ1-6; D is undetermined. The germline V gene has CDR1 SGHTA and CDR2 FQGTGA. The CDR3 runs to 14 residues. V was cut by 5 bases and J by 6 bases, with 11 bases left in between. CDR3 DNA sequence: TGTGCCAGCAGCGACGGGGTCTCTAATTCACCCCTCCACTTT. Its translation: CASSDGVSNSPLHF. Using reference TRBV7-3 and TRBJ1-6 for the parts outside the CDR3, the full variable domain is GAGVSQTPSNKVTEKGKYVELRCDPISGHTALYWYRQSLGQGPEFLIYFQGTGAADDSGLPNDRFFAVRPEGSVSTLKIQRTERGDSAVYLCASSDGVSNSPLHFGNGTRLTVT.

This clonotype was seen more than once but under ten times. The conserved phenylalanine or tryptophan is not found at the CDR3 terminus, so this likely reflects a read error. It is unclear where the CDR3 begins or ends on the DNA, so no DNA is shown, and the CDR3 is as TCRdb lists it. The chain joins TRBV7-2 to TRBJ2-7; the DNA was not compared with TRBD1, the D call given in the table. The CDR3 extends over 14 residues, inclusive of both ends. Germline V CDR1 and CDR2: SGHTA, FQGNSA. CDR3 sequence: CASSLAGGGYTFGS.

This clonotype has ten or more counts. This chain joins TRBV11-2 and TRBJ2-7; TRBD2 agrees at 8 bases. Trimming removed 3 bases from V and 6 bases from J; junction bases left unmatched: 10. This CDR3 comprises 15 residues. Germline CDR1 reads SGHAT; CDR2 reads FQNNGV. CDR3 loop: CASSLVTGGVAEQYF. The CDR3 DNA follows: TGTGCCAGCAGCTTGGTTACCGGGGGGGTAGCCGAGCAGTACTTC.

Notes on this clonotype: A much larger clone sits a single nucleotide away, making a read error possible. The chain combines TRBV27 with TRBJ1-1; no definite D call. The CDR3 spans 16 residues. Germline V gene lookup returns CDR1 MNHEY and CDR2 SMNVEV (reference sequence). V shed 7 bases and J shed 4 bases, with 22 bases lying between them. The CDR3, as DNA: TGTGCCAGCACCACCCTTTGGGTGTCTGGTCGCACTGAAGCTTTCTTT. Translating gives CASTTLWVSGRTEAFF.

The table lists this clonotype with many counts. The V gene is TRBV12-3 or TRBV12-4, the J gene TRBJ1-4, with a weak D call TRBD1 (5 bases). V was clipped by 5 bases and J by 7 bases, with 14 bases between them. CDR3 length: 14 residues. CDR3 sequence: CASSPGMRSEKLFF. CDR3 coding DNA: TGTGCCAGCAGTCCAGGGATGAGGAGTGAAAAACTGTTTTTT.

This clonotype was recorded at least ten times. The genes are TRBV5-1 and TRBJ2-2, with a weak D call TRBD2 (6 bases). Germline V lookup: CDR1 SGHRS, CDR2 YFSETQ. The CDR3 sequence is 13 residues long. V was cut by 7 bases and J by 1 base, with 8 bases left in between. For the CDR3, the DNA is TGCGCCAGCCGGGACTTGAACACCGGGGAGCTGTTTTTT. Its protein product is CASRDLNTGELFF.

This clonotype was observed many times. The gene calls are TRBV7-9 and TRBJ1-1; D unresolved. Germline CDR1 is SEHNR and CDR2 is FQNEAQ (reference sequence). Trimming stripped 1 base from V and 0 bases from J, with 9 bases between. The CDR3 runs 15 residues. The CDR3, as DNA: TGTGCCAGCAGCTTAGGGGCCCGGATGAACACTGAAGCTTTCTTT. This gives the protein CASSLGARMNTEAFF.

This clonotype has a handful of counts. The genes are TRBV7-2 and TRBJ2-1; 8 bases map to TRBD1. The CDR3 runs 15 residues. The V gene's germline CDR1 is SGHTA and CDR2 FQGNSA. The junction had 2 bases not matched to a gene; V was cut back by 4 bases and J by 0 bases. The CDR3 region is CASSSGGSSYNEQFF. CDR3 nucleotides: TGTGCCAGCAGCTCAGGGGGCAGCTCCTACAATGAGCAGTTCTTC.

This clonotype was observed a handful of times. Likely a read error: the CDR3 ends without its conserved phenylalanine or tryptophan. The limits of the CDR3 on the DNA are not certain, so only TCRdb's listed CDR3 is given. The genes are TRBV6-7 and TRBJ2-6; the D call TRBD2 from the table was never checked on the DNA. TRBV6-7 is treated as an ORF (open reading frame) with a function not yet certain. The CDR3 extends over 15 residues, inclusive of both ends. The CDR3 region is CARRQRAKNIQYFGA.